A selection of T cell receptor beta chains follows, all from one sample in a study of blood T cell repertoires in COVID-19. Assay used: immunoSEQ multiplex PCR; TCRdb lists only in-frame clones, some missing. This table has approximately 190,000 clones, 65% to 85% appearing once. The sequenced sample consisted of peripheral blood. The receptor source for this set is a man aged 55 to 70 with active or convalescent COVID-19. Both conserved end residues are part of each CDR3. Each record gives: clone size, D gene, J gene, V gene, CDR3 DNA, CDR3 protein. A D gene is named only where the DNA matches it firmly. Size is omitted from some rows. Given values are once, few, many or a class for expanded clones.

clone_size: .
d_call: .
j_call: TRBJ2-1
v_call: TRBV20-1
cdr3_nt: TGCAGTGCTAGTAATCCTAGCGCCTACAATGAGCAGTTCTTC
cdr3_aa: CSASNPSAYNEQFF

clone_size: .
d_call: TRBD2
j_call: TRBJ2-1
v_call: TRBV4-3
cdr3_nt: TGCGCCAGCAGCCAACAAGCGGGAGCTAGGTACAATGAGCAGTTCTTC
cdr3_aa: CASSQQAGARYNEQFF

clone_size: .
d_call: TRBD2
j_call: TRBJ2-7
v_call: TRBV5-1
cdr3_nt: TGCGCCAGCAGCTCTAGCGGGAGGTACTCCTACGAGCAGTACTTC
cdr3_aa: CASSSSGRYSYEQYF

clone_size: .
d_call: TRBD1
j_call: TRBJ1-6
v_call: TRBV10-3
cdr3_nt: TGTGCCATCAGGGGACAGTATAATTCACCCCTCCACTTT
cdr3_aa: CAIRGQYNSPLHF

clone_size: .
d_call: TRBD2
j_call: TRBJ2-1
v_call: TRBV6-6
cdr3_nt: TGTGCCAGCAGTTACCCGCGGGGGAATGAGCAGTTCTTC
cdr3_aa: CASSYPRGNEQFF

clone_size: .
d_call: .
j_call: TRBJ2-3
v_call: TRBV24-1
cdr3_nt: TGTGCCACCAGTGACCGGACTGTCTGGGATACGCAGTATTTT
cdr3_aa: CATSDRTVWDTQYF

clone_size: .
d_call: TRBD1
j_call: TRBJ1-2
v_call: TRBV5-4
cdr3_nt: TGTGCCAGCAGCTTGTTCACAGGGGATGGCTACACCTTC
cdr3_aa: CASSLFTGDGYTF

clone_size: few
d_call: TRBD1
j_call: TRBJ1-2
v_call: TRBV14
cdr3_nt: TGTGCCAGCAGCCGGGAGGTCAGGGGGAGCTACACCTTC
cdr3_aa: CASSREVRGSYTF

clone_size: .
d_call: TRBD1
j_call: TRBJ2-7
v_call: TRBV6-5
cdr3_nt: TGTGCCAGCAGTTCGGACAGGGTGTCTGTCGAGCAGTACTTC
cdr3_aa: CASSSDRVSVEQYF

clone_size: .
d_call: .
j_call: TRBJ1-2
v_call: TRBV29-1
cdr3_nt: TGCAGCGTTGATTTGGGGACGGGAGTCGGCTACACCTTC
cdr3_aa: CSVDLGTGVGYTF

clone_size: once
d_call: .
j_call: TRBJ2-2
v_call: TRBV9
cdr3_nt: TGTGCCAGCAGCGTGGGCCAAAACAGGGCCACCGGGGAGCTGTTTTTT
cdr3_aa: CASSVGQNRATGELFF

clone_size: .
d_call: TRBD1
j_call: TRBJ1-1
v_call: TRBV27
cdr3_nt: TGTGCCAGCAGGAGGACAGGGGGAGGCACTGAAGCTTTCTTT
cdr3_aa: CASRRTGGGTEAFF

clone_size: .
d_call: .
j_call: TRBJ1-1
v_call: TRBV5-1
cdr3_nt: TGCGCCAGCAGCTTGGGCCGGTCTGACACTGAAGCTTTCTTT
cdr3_aa: CASSLGRSDTEAFF

clone_size: .
d_call: .
j_call: TRBJ2-7
v_call: TRBV28
cdr3_nt: TGTGCCAGCAGTTTAGTCCCTGATCCTAGCGCGAGCTCCTACGAGCAGTACTTC
cdr3_aa: CASSLVPDPSASSYEQYF

clone_size: .
d_call: .
j_call: TRBJ1-1
v_call: TRBV7-3
cdr3_nt: TGTGCCAGCAGCTCCTCGGGGGGGAACACTGAAGCTTTCTTT
cdr3_aa: CASSSSGGNTEAFF

clone_size: .
d_call: TRBD2
j_call: TRBJ2-1
v_call: TRBV4-1
cdr3_nt: TGCGCCAGCAGCCAACCTATTCTGACTAGCGGGAGGGTTTCTGAGCAGTTCTTC
cdr3_aa: CASSQPILTSGRVSEQFF

clone_size: .
d_call: TRBD2
j_call: TRBJ2-1
v_call: TRBV5-6
cdr3_nt: TGTGCCAGCAGTTCTAGACTAGCGGGATCTTCTAGGAATGAGCAGTTCTTC
cdr3_aa: CASSSRLAGSSRNEQFF

clone_size: .
d_call: TRBD1
j_call: TRBJ2-2
v_call: TRBV13
cdr3_nt: TGTGCCAGCAGCTTAGGCCAGGGGGCTAACACCGGGGAGCTGTTTTTT
cdr3_aa: CASSLGQGANTGELFF

clone_size: .
d_call: .
j_call: TRBJ2-3
v_call: TRBV7-2
cdr3_nt: TGTGCCAGCAGCTTCAGGACACCCCCAGATACGCAGTATTTT
cdr3_aa: CASSFRTPPDTQYF

clone_size: .
d_call: TRBD1
j_call: TRBJ1-1
v_call: TRBV7-3
cdr3_nt: TGTGCCAGCAGCTCAGGACAGGGGAACACTGAAGCTTTCTTT
cdr3_aa: CASSSGQGNTEAFF

clone_size: few
d_call: .
j_call: TRBJ2-7
v_call: TRBV6-1
cdr3_nt: TGTGCCAGCAGTGAAAACGGAGCGGAGCAGTACTTC
cdr3_aa: CASSENGAEQYF

clone_size: .
d_call: .
j_call: TRBJ1-1
v_call: TRBV5-4
cdr3_nt: TGTGCCAGCAGCTTGGGACAGATTAACACTGAAGCTTTCTTT
cdr3_aa: CASSLGQINTEAFF

clone_size: .
d_call: .
j_call: TRBJ2-2
v_call: TRBV3-1/TRBV3-2
cdr3_nt: TGTGCCAGCAGCTCCTCCCCTATGAACACCGGGGAGCTGTTTTTT
cdr3_aa: CASSSSPMNTGELFF

clone_size: once
d_call: TRBD2
j_call: TRBJ2-3
v_call: TRBV10-3
cdr3_nt: TGTGCCATCAGTGAGTCTGGACTAGCGGGAAGGGGAGATACGCAGTATTTT
cdr3_aa: CAISESGLAGRGDTQYF

clone_size: .
d_call: .
j_call: TRBJ2-7
v_call: TRBV5-1
cdr3_nt: TGCGCCAGCAGCTTGGGATCCAGGTCCAACTACGAGCAGTACTTC
cdr3_aa: CASSLGSRSNYEQYF

clone_size: .
d_call: .
j_call: TRBJ2-1
v_call: TRBV10-3
cdr3_nt: TGTGCCATCAGGGACTCCTCTAAGCCTTACAATGAGCAGTTCTTC
cdr3_aa: CAIRDSSKPYNEQFF

clone_size: many
d_call: TRBD2
j_call: TRBJ2-1
v_call: TRBV7-2
cdr3_nt: TGTGCCAGCAGCTTAGAAGGGACTAGCGGGAGATTCCAGAATGAGCAGTTCTTC
cdr3_aa: CASSLEGTSGRFQNEQFF

clone_size: .
d_call: TRBD2
j_call: TRBJ2-5
v_call: TRBV9
cdr3_nt: TGTGCCAGCAGCCCACCCGCGGCGGGAGCGCAGACCCAGTACTTC
cdr3_aa: CASSPPAAGAQTQYF

clone_size: .
d_call: .
j_call: TRBJ2-7
v_call: TRBV18
cdr3_nt: TGTGCCAGCTCCCTCAGGGGTGGGTACGAGCAGTACTTC
cdr3_aa: CASSLRGGYEQYF

clone_size: few
d_call: TRBD2
j_call: TRBJ2-7
v_call: TRBV5-4
cdr3_nt: TGTGCCAGCAGCTTGGCTAGCGGGTCCGAGCAGTACTTC
cdr3_aa: CASSLASGSEQYF

clone_size: .
d_call: .
j_call: TRBJ2-3
v_call: TRBV9
cdr3_nt: TGTGCCAGCAGCTGGGACTTGGGCACAGATACGCAGTATTTT
cdr3_aa: CASSWDLGTDTQYF